This T cell receptor (beta chain) is drawn from a study of T cells after yellow fever vaccination. The study's findings and limits: Abundant clonotypes from the bulk population could get into FACS-sorted repertoires as contaminants.

Looked up from germline, CDR1 is SGHRS and CDR2 is YFSETQ. This CDR3 has 13 amino acids. This clonotype was counted ten times or more. Its antigen is not identified. A read error may account for a junction end that differs from germline. TCRdb analysed the 5' RACE reads with MiXCR anew, one entry per CDR3 protein. The table includes under 30,000 distinct CDR3 sequences, under 6% detected once. The sequence was collected from a man under 40 who received the YFV17D yellow fever vaccine. This chain uses TRBV5-1 with TRBJ1-1, with D hard to call. This specimen consisted of CD8+ T cells sorted from PBMCs, obtained 10 days after the yellow fever booster vaccination. The CDR3 DNA sequence: TGCGCCAGCACCGTACCGGGGAACCCTGAAGCTTTCTTT. This sequence encodes CASTVPGNPEAFF.